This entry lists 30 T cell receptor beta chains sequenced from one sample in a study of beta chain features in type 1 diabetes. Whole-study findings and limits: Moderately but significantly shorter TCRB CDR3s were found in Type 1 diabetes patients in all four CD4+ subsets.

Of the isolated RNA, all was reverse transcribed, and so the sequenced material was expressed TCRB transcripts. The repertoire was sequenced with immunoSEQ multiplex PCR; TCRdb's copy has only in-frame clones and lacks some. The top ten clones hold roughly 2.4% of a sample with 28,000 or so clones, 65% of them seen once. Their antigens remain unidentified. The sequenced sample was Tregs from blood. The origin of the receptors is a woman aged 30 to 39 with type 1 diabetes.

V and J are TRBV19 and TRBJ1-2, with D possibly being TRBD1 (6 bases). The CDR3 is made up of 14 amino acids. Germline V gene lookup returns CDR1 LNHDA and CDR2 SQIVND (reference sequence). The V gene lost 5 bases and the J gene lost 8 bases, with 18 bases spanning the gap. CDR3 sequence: CASSWNRDSRGYTF. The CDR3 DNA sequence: TGTGCCAGTAGTTGGAACAGGGATTCACGGGGCTACACCTTC.

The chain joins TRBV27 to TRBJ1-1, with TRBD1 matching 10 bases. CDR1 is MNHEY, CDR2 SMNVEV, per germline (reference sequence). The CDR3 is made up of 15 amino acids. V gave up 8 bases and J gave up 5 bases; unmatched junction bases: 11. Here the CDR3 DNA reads TGTGCCAGCTCTAATCCGGGACAGGGGATAACTGAAGCTTTCTTT. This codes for CASSNPGQGITEAFF.

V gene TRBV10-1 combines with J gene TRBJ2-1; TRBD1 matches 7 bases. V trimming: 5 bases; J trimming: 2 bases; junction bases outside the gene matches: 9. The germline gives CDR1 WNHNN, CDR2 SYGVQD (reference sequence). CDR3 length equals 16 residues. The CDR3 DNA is TGCGCCAGCAGTCGGGACAGTCCAATAACCTACAATGAGCAGTTCTTC. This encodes CASSRDSPITYNEQFF.

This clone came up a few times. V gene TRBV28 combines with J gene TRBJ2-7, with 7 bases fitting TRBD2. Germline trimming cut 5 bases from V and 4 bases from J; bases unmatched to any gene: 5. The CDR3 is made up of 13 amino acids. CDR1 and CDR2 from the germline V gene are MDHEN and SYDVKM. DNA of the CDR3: TGTGCCAGCAGTCCCGCCGGGGGGTACGAGCAGTACTTC. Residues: CASSPAGGYEQYF.

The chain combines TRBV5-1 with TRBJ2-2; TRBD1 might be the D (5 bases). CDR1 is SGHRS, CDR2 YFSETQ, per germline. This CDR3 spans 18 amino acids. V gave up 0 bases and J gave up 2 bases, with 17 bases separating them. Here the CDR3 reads CASSLETRQSINTGELFF. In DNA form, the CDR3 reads TGCGCCAGCAGCTTGGAAACCAGACAGAGTATTAACACCGGGGAGCTGTTTTTT.

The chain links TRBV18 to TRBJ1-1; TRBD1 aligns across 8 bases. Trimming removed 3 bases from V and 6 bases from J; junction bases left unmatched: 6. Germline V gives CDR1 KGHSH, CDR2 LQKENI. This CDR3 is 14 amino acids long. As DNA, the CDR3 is TGTGCCAGCTCACCGAGGACAGGGAGAGCTGAAGCTTTCTTT. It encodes CASSPRTGRAEAFF. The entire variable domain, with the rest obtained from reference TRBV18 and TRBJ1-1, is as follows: NAGVMQNPRHLVRRRGQEARLRCSPMKGHSHVYWYRQLPEEGLKFMVYLQKENIIDESGMPKERFSAEFPKEGPSILRIQQVVRGDSAAYFCASSPRTGRAEAFFGQGTRLTVV.

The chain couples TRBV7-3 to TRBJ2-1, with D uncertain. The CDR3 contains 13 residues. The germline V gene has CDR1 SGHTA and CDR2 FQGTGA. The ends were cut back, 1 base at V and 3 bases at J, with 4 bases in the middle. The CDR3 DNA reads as TGTGCCAGCAGCTTAAACTTCTACAATGAGCAGTTCTTC. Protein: CASSLNFYNEQFF. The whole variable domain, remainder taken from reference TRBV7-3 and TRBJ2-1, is GAGVSQTPSNKVTEKGKYVELRCDPISGHTALYWYRQSLGQGPEFLIYFQGTGAADDSGLPNDRFFAVRPEGSVSTLKIQRTERGDSAVYLCASSLNFYNEQFFGPGTRLTVL.

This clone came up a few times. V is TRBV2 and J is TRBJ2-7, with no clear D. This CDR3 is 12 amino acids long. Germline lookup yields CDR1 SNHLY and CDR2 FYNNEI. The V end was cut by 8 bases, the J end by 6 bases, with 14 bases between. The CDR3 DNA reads TGTGCCAGCGTCTGGGCATTCGGCGAGCAGTACTTC. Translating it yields CASVWAFGEQYF.

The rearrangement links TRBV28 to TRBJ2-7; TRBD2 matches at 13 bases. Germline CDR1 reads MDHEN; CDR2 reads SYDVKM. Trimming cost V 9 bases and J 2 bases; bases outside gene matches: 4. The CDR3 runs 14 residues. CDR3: CASGLAGDTYEQYF. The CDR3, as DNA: TGTGCCAGTGGACTAGCGGGAGATACCTACGAGCAGTACTTC.

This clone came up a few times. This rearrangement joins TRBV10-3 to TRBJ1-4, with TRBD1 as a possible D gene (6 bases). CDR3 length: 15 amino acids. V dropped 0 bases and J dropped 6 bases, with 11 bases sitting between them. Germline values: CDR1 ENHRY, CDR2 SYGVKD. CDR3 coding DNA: TGTGCCATCAGTGAGTCGAGAGACAGGCATGAAAAACTGTTTTTT. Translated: CAISESRDRHEKLFF.

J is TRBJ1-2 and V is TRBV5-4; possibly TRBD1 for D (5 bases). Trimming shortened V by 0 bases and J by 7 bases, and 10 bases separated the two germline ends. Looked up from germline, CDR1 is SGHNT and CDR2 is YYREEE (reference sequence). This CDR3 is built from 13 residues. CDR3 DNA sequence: TGTGCCAGCAGCTTGGAAGGGAGGGGTGGCTACACCTTC. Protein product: CASSLEGRGGYTF.

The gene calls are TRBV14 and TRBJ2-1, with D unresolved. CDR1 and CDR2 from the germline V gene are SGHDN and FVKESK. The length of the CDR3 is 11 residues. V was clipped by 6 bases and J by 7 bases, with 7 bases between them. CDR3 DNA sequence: TGTGCCAGCAGGAATGCGAATGAGCAGTTCTTC. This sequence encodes CASRNANEQFF.

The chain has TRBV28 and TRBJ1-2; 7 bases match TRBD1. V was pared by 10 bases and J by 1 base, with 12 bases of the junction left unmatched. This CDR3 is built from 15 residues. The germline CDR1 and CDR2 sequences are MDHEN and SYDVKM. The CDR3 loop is CATRNRQGGNYGYTF. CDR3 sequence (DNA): TGTGCCACCCGAAATCGTCAGGGGGGTAACTATGGCTACACCTTC.

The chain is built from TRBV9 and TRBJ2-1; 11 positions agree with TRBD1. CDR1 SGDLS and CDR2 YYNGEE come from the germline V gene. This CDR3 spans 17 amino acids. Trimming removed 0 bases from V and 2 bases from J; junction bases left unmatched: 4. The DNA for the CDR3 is TGTGCCAGCAGCGTAGGAGGGGGACAGGGGGCCTACAATGAGCAGTTCTTC. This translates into CASSVGGGQGAYNEQFF.

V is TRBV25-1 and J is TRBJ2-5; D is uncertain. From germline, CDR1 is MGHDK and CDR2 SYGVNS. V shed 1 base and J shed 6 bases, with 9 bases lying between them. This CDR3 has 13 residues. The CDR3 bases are TGTGCCAGCAGTGAATCTGGGCAAAAGACCCAGTACTTC. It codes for CASSESGQKTQYF.

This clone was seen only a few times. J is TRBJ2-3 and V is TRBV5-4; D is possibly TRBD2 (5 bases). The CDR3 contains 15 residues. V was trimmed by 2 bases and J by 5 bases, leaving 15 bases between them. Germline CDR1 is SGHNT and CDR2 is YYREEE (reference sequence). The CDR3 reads CASSLGGFEGDTQYF. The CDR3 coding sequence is TGTGCCAGCAGCTTAGGAGGATTCGAGGGAGATACGCAGTATTTT.

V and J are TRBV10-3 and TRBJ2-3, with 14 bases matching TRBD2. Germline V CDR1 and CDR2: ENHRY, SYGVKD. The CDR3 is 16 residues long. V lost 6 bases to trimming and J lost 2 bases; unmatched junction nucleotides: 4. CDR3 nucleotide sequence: TGTGCCATCAGAGAGGGACTAGCGGGAGACACAGATACGCAGTATTTT. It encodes CAIREGLAGDTDTQYF.

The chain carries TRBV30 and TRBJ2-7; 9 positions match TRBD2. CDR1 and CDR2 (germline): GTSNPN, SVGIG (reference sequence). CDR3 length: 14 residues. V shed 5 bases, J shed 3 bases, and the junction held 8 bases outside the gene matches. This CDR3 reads CAWEIGAGGYEQYF. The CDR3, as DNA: TGTGCCTGGGAAATCGGAGCGGGAGGCTACGAGCAGTACTTC. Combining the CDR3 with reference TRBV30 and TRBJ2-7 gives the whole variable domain SQTIHQWPATLVQPVGSPLSLECTVEGTSNPNLYWYRQAAGRGLQLLFYSVGIGQISSEVPQNLSASRPQDRQFILSSKKLLLSDSGFYLCAWEIGAGGYEQYFGPGTRLTVT.

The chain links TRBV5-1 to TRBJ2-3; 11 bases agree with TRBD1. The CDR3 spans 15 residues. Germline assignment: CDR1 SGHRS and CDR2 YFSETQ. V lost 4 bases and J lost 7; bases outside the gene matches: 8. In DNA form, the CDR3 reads TGCGCCAGCAGCACCGGGACAGGGGGGGCCCATACGCAGTATTTT. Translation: CASSTGTGGAHTQYF. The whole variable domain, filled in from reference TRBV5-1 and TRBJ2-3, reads KAGVTQTPRYLIKTRGQQVTLSCSPISGHRSVSWYQQTPGQGLQFLFEYFSETQRNKGNFPGRFSGRQFSNSRSEMNVSTLELGDSALYLCASSTGTGGAHTQYFGPGTRLTVL.

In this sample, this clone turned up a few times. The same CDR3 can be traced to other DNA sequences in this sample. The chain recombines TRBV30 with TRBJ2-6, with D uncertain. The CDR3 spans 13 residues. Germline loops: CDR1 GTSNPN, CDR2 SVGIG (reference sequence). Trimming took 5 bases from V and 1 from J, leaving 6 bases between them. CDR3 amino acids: CAWRSSGANVLTF. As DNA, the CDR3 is TGTGCCTGGCGTAGTTCTGGGGCCAACGTCCTGACTTTC.

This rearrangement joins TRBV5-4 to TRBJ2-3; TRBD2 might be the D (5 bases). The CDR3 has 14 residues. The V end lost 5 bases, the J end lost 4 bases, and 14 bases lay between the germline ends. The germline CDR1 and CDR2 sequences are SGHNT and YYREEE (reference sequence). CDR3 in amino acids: CASSSQGSADTQYF. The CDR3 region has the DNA TGTGCCAGCAGTAGCCAAGGGAGCGCAGATACGCAGTATTTT.

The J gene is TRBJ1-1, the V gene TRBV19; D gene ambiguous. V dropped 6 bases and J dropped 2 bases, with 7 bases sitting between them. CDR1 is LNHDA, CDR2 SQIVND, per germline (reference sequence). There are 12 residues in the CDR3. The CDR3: CASSRFNTEAFF. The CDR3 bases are TGTGCCAGTAGCAGGTTTAACACTGAAGCTTTCTTT.

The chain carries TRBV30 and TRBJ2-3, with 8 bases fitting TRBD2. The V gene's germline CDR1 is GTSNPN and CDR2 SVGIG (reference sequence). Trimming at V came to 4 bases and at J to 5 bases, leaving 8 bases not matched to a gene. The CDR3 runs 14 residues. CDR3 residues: CAWKLAGGRDTQYF. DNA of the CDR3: TGTGCCTGGAAGCTCGCGGGAGGCCGAGATACGCAGTATTTT.

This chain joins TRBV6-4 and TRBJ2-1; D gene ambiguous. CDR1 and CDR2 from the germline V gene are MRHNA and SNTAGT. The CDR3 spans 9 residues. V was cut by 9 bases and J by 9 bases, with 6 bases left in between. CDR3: CASGPEQFF. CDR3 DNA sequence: TGTGCCAGTGGGCCTGAGCAGTTCTTC.

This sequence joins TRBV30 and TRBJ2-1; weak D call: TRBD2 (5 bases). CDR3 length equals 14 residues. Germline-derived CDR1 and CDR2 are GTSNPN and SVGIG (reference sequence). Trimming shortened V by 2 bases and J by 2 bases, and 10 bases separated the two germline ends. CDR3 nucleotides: TGTGCCTGGAGTAGCGGAACGCCCTACAATGAGCAGTTCTTC. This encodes CAWSSGTPYNEQFF.

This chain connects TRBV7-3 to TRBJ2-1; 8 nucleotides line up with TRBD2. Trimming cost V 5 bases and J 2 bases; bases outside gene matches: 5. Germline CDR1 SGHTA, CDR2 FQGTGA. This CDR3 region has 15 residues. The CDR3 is CASSPSGSPYNEQFF. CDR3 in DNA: TGTGCCAGCAGCCCAAGCGGGAGCCCCTACAATGAGCAGTTCTTC. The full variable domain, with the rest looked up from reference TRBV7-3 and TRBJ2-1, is GAGVSQTPSNKVTEKGKYVELRCDPISGHTALYWYRQSLGQGPEFLIYFQGTGAADDSGLPNDRFFAVRPEGSVSTLKIQRTERGDSAVYLCASSPSGSPYNEQFFGPGTRLTVL.

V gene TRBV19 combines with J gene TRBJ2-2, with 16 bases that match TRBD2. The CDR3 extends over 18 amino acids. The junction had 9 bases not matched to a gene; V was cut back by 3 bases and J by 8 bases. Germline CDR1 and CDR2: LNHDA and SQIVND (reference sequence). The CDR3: CASSMLPGLAGGPGELFF. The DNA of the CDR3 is TGTGCCAGTAGTATGCTCCCGGGACTAGCGGGAGGGCCGGGGGAGCTGTTTTTT.

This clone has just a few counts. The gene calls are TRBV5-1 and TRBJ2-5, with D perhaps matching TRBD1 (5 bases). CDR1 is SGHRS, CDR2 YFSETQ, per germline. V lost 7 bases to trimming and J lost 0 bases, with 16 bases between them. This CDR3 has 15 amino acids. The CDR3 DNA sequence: TGCGCCAGCCACCGGGTAAACAGGAACCAAGAGACCCAGTACTTC. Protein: CASHRVNRNQETQYF.

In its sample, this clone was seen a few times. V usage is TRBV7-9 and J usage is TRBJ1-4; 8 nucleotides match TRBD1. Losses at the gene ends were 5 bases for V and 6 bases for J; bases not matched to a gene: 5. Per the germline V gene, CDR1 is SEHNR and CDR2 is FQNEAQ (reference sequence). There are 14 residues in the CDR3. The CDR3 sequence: CASSTRGLDEKLFF. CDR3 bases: TGTGCCAGCAGCACCAGGGGGCTTGATGAAAAACTGTTTTTT. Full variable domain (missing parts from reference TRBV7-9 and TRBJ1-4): DTGVSQNPRHKITKRGQNVTFRCDPISEHNRLYWYRQTLGQGPEFLTYFQNEAQLEKSRLLSDRFSAERPKGSFSTLEIQRTEQGDSAMYLCASSTRGLDEKLFFGSGTQLSVL.

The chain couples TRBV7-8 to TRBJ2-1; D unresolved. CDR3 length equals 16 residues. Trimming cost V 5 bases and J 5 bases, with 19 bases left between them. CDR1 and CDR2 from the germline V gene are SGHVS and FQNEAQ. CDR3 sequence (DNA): TGTGCCAGCAGCCCTACTTCACCCAAACCCCACAATGAGCAGTTCTTC. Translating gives CASSPTSPKPHNEQFF.